The 29 T cell receptor beta chains presented below share a single source sample, sequenced in a study of T-cell memory formation after mild COVID-19. One entry per CDR3 protein results from TCRdb running MiXCR on the 5' RACE reads. Among fewer than 300,000 distinct CDR3 sequences listed, 15% to 20% were seen once. The sequenced sample consisted of PBMCs or a T cell subset sorted from them (not recorded which). The origin of the receptors is a man aged 18 to 30 who had mild COVID-19 (a few samples of this study predate the infection). Cell type and time point are not known.

This clonotype was found a few times. This chain joins TRBV6-5 and TRBJ1-5; D is perhaps TRBD1 (6 bases). The length of the CDR3 is 14 residues. Per germline, CDR1 MNHEY and CDR2 SVGAGI. Trimming removed 2 bases from V and 6 bases from J, with 11 bases in between. CDR3 nucleotides: TGTGCCAGCAGTTACCAGGACAGTGGTCAGCCCCAGCATTTT. It is translated as CASSYQDSGQPQHF.

V gene TRBV5-1 combines with J gene TRBJ2-3; TRBD1 agrees at 7 bases. Germline values: CDR1 SGHRS, CDR2 YFSETQ. This CDR3 has 17 amino acids. V shed 4 bases, J shed 6 bases, and the junction held 17 bases outside the gene matches. Here the CDR3 reads CASSPGQLKSLRDTQYF. In DNA, the CDR3 is TGCGCCAGCAGCCCGGGACAGTTAAAGTCCCTGAGGGATACGCAGTATTTT.

The CDR3 DNA reads as TGTGCCAGCAGAACGCAGGGGGTGGGTGTGCAGTTCTTC. Amino acids: CASRTQGVGVQFF. The chain is built from TRBV25-1 and TRBJ2-1; 7 bases agree with TRBD1. Germline V gene data show CDR1 as MGHDK and CDR2 as SYGVNS. Trimming took 6 bases from V and 12 from J; bases not matched to a gene: 11. CDR3 length: 13 residues. The entire variable domain, with the rest obtained from reference TRBV25-1 and TRBJ2-1, is as follows: EADIYQTPRYLVIGTGKKITLECSQTMGHDKMYWYQQDPGMELHLIHYSYGVNSTEKGDLSSESTVSRIRTEHFPLTLESARPSHTSQYLCASRTQGVGVQFFGPGTRLTVL.

This clonotype was recorded a few times. The chain links TRBV7-8 to TRBJ1-1; D gene uncertain. The CDR3 covers 13 residues. In germline, CDR1 is SGHVS, CDR2 FQNEAQ. Trimming pared 4 bases from V and 8 bases from J, leaving 14 bases between. Here the CDR3 reads CASSWRSGLEAFF. CDR3 DNA: TGTGCCAGCAGCTGGCGGTCCGGGTTGGAAGCTTTCTTT. The full variable domain, with the rest looked up from reference TRBV7-8 and TRBJ1-1, is GAGVSQSPRYKVAKRGQDVALRCDPISGHVSLFWYQQALGQGPEFLTYFQNEAQLDKSGLPSDRFFAERPEGSVSTLKIQRTQQEDSAVYLCASSWRSGLEAFFGQGTRLTVV.

This clonotype was picked up a small number of times. The chain uses TRBV6-1 and TRBJ1-1, with D tentatively TRBD1 (6 bases). Looked up from germline, CDR1 is MNHNS and CDR2 is SASEGT. Trimming took off 4 bases at V and 3 bases at J, with 12 bases between the two ends. The CDR3 runs to 14 residues. CDR3 sequence reads: CASSARQADTEAFF. DNA of the CDR3: TGTGCCAGCAGTGCGAGACAGGCCGACACTGAAGCTTTCTTT.

This clonotype was recorded a few times. The chain combines TRBV6-2 or TRBV6-3 with TRBJ1-3, with D hard to call. Germline lookup yields CDR1 MNHEY and CDR2 SVGEGT. The CDR3 loop spans 15 amino acids. The V and J ends lost 2 bases and 0 bases respectively, with 8 bases between them. The CDR3: CASSYNPYSGNTIYF. The CDR3 nucleotides read TGTGCCAGCAGTTACAATCCTTACTCTGGAAACACCATATATTTT.

The chain joins TRBV28 to TRBJ2-2; D remains ambiguous. Germline CDR1 is MDHEN and CDR2 is SYDVKM. Deletions cut 4 bases from V and 6 bases from J, with 3 bases between. This CDR3 has 11 residues. CDR3: CASSWPGELFF. In DNA, the CDR3 is TGTGCCAGCAGTTGGCCCGGGGAGCTGTTTTTT.

The J gene is TRBJ1-2, the V gene TRBV7-9; D gene ambiguous. Germline CDR1 reads SEHNR; CDR2 reads FQNEAQ (reference sequence). This CDR3 comprises 13 residues. V lost 5 bases and J 7 bases, leaving 14 bases between the germline ends. Here the CDR3 DNA reads TGTGCCAGCAGCCCTCGGGCTGACGGTGGCTACACCTTC. Translating it yields CASSPRADGGYTF. Looking up the rest from reference TRBV7-9 and TRBJ1-2 gives the full variable domain: DTGVSQNPRHKITKRGQNVTFRCDPISEHNRLYWYRQTLGQGPEFLTYFQNEAQLEKSRLLSDRFSAERPKGSFSTLEIQRTEQGDSAMYLCASSPRADGGYTFGSGTRLTVV.

At least ten counts were recorded for this clonotype. V gene TRBV4-1 combines with J gene TRBJ2-3, with unresolved D. The germline V and J ends were trimmed by 4 bases and 4 bases, with 15 bases remaining between them. The CDR3 consists of 15 residues. Germline CDR1 is MGHRA and CDR2 is YSYEKL. This chain's CDR3 is CASSLTPSGSDTQYF. As DNA, the CDR3 is TGCGCCAGCAGCCTTACGCCTAGTGGGTCAGATACGCAGTATTTT.

This clonotype was observed a few times. CDR3: CASSQGQGLKNTEAFF. In nucleotides, the CDR3 is TGTGCCAGCAGCCAAGGGCAGGGCCTTAAGAACACTGAAGCTTTCTTT. The rearrangement uses TRBV3-1 and TRBJ1-1, with a tentative D call TRBD1 (5 bases). Germline lookup yields CDR1 LGHDT and CDR2 YNNKEL (reference sequence). The CDR3 is 16 residues long. V lost 1 base and J 1 base, leaving 13 bases between the germline ends.

The genes are TRBV20-1 and TRBJ2-1; D is perhaps TRBD1 (5 bases). The germline V gene encodes CDR1 DFQATT and CDR2 SNEGSKA (reference sequence). This CDR3 comprises 13 residues. Trimming stripped 2 bases from V and 3 bases from J, with 8 bases between. In DNA, the CDR3 is TGCAGTGCTAGACAGGGCGACTACAATGAGCAGTTCTTC. Translated, it gives CSARQGDYNEQFF.

This rearrangement joins TRBV20-1 to TRBJ2-3; tentatively, D is TRBD1 (9 bases). V lost 6 bases and J lost 5, with 24 bases in between. Germline V gene data show CDR1 as DFQATT and CDR2 as SNEGSKA (reference sequence). This CDR3 is built from 16 residues. DNA of the CDR3: TGCAGTGCCGACCACGGGGCGGGGGGACAGGGAGATACGCAGTATTTT. Its protein is CSADHGAGGQGDTQYF.

CDR3 sequence: CASSQGQIYGYTF. As DNA, the CDR3 is TGTGCCAGCAGCCAGGGACAGATCTATGGCTACACCTTC. The chain uses TRBV12-3 or TRBV12-4 and TRBJ1-2, with 7 positions matching TRBD1. With 6 bases clipped from V and 4 bases from J, the junction kept 5 bases outside the gene matches. The CDR3 has 13 residues.

This chain connects TRBV6-5 to TRBJ2-1; the D call may be TRBD1 or TRBD2 (6 bases each). V gave up 6 bases and J gave up 5 bases, with 11 bases separating them. The CDR3 has 13 residues. Germline V gene lookup returns CDR1 MNHEY and CDR2 SVGAGI. The CDR3 coding sequence is TGTGCCAGCAGACAGAGGGGGGACAATGAGCAGTTCTTC. Encoded protein: CASRQRGDNEQFF.

V and J are TRBV29-1 and TRBJ1-2, with D maybe TRBD1 (6 bases). The CDR3 is 14 amino acids. Looked up from germline, CDR1 is SQVTM and CDR2 is ANQGSEA. The V end lost 5 bases, the J end lost 5 bases, and 18 bases lay between the germline ends. As DNA, the CDR3 is TGCAGCGTTCAAGGGGGGGGAGTAGGGTATGGCTACACCTTC. Translation: CSVQGGGVGYGYTF. Based on the CDR3 plus reference TRBV29-1 and TRBJ1-2, the full variable domain is SAVISQKPSRDICQRGTSLTIQCQVDSQVTMMFWYRQQPGQSLTLIATANQGSEATYESGFVIDKFPISRPNLTFSTLTVSNMSPEDSSIYLCSVQGGGVGYGYTFGSGTRLTVV.

Only a few counts were recorded for this clonotype. The chain uses TRBV5-1 and TRBJ2-5; TRBD2 aligns across 12 bases. Germline lookup yields CDR1 SGHRS and CDR2 YFSETQ. J was trimmed by 4 bases and V by 4 bases; bases with no gene match: 5. This CDR3 is 15 amino acids long. The CDR3 is CASSMTSGGSETQYF. The DNA of the CDR3 is TGCGCCAGCAGCATGACTAGCGGGGGATCAGAGACCCAGTACTTC.

This clonotype was observed a handful of times. V gene TRBV4-3 combines with J gene TRBJ1-1, with a possible D match to TRBD1 (5 bases). CDR1 and CDR2 from the germline V gene are LGHNA and YSLEER. Trimming shortened V by 4 bases and J by 0 bases, and 12 bases separated the two germline ends. The CDR3 length is 15 residues. The CDR3 DNA is TGCGCCAGCAGCCGAACACTGGGACTGAACACTGAAGCTTTCTTT. Its translation is CASSRTLGLNTEAFF.

This clonotype was observed many times. The chain is built from TRBV7-9 and TRBJ2-3; possible D gene TRBD1, 5 bases. Germline CDR1 and CDR2: SEHNR and FQNEAQ (reference sequence). The CDR3 length is 14 residues. V lost 5 bases and J lost 4, with 13 bases in between. The CDR3 is CASSEQAIADTQYF. In DNA form, the CDR3 reads TGTGCCAGCAGCGAACAGGCGATTGCAGATACGCAGTATTTT.

CDR3 region: CASCTGTGGTEAFF. In DNA form, the CDR3 reads TGCGCCAGCTGCACCGGGACAGGCGGCACTGAAGCTTTCTTT. The chain uses TRBV5-1 and TRBJ1-1; 8 positions agree with TRBD1. V gave up 7 bases and J gave up 4 bases; unmatched junction bases: 9. The CDR3 contains 14 residues. From germline, CDR1 is SGHRS and CDR2 YFSETQ.

The chain recombines TRBV7-2 with TRBJ2-4; D is perhaps TRBD1 (6 bases). Deletions cut 6 bases from V and 8 bases from J, with 14 bases between. The CDR3 consists of 13 residues. Germline CDR1 and CDR2: SGHTA and FQGNSA. CDR3 nucleotide sequence: TGTGCCAGCAGTTCGGGACAACGGGACATTCAGTACTTC. It specifies CASSSGQRDIQYF. The whole variable domain, remainder taken from reference TRBV7-2 and TRBJ2-4, is GAGVSQSPSNKVTEKGKDVELRCDPISGHTALYWYRQSLGQGLEFLIYFQGNSAPDKSGLPSDRFSAERTGGSVSTLTIQRTQQEDSAVYLCASSSGQRDIQYFGAGTRLSVL.

This clonotype was picked up a small number of times. This chain connects TRBV7-8 to TRBJ1-6; D gene unclear. The V gene lost 3 bases and the J gene lost 8 bases, with 5 bases spanning the gap. Germline V gene sequence: CDR1 SGHVS, CDR2 FQNEAQ. This CDR3 spans 12 amino acids. Here the CDR3 reads CASSFRDSPLHF. The CDR3 bases are TGTGCCAGCAGCTTTCGGGATTCACCCCTCCACTTT.

This clonotype was detected a few times. The rearrangement uses TRBV10-3 and TRBJ2-3; no clear D gene. This CDR3 is 14 amino acids long. Deletions cut 4 bases from V and 6 bases from J, with 14 bases between. The germline gives CDR1 ENHRY, CDR2 SYGVKD. In DNA, the CDR3 is TGTGCCATCAGTGGAGGTGTCCAGTCGGATACGCAGTATTTT. Encoded protein: CAISGGVQSDTQYF.

This clonotype was counted a few times. The genes are TRBV6-5 and TRBJ1-1; 11 bases align to TRBD1. Germline CDR1 MNHEY, CDR2 SVGAGI. J lost 2 bases, V lost 5 bases, and 10 bases had no gene match. The CDR3 has 17 amino acids. The CDR3 is CASSGAGTGGDNTEAFF. CDR3 coding DNA: TGTGCCAGCAGTGGAGCTGGGACAGGGGGGGATAACACTGAAGCTTTCTTT.

DNA for the CDR3: TGTGCCAGCAGCTCCACTGGACAGGCCGAGCAGTACGTC. Translating gives CASSSTGQAEQYV. J is TRBJ2-7 and V is TRBV7-9, with 7 bases matching TRBD1. With V trimmed by 4 bases and J by 6 bases, 6 bases remained unmatched. Germline V gene data show CDR1 as SEHNR and CDR2 as FQNEAQ (reference sequence). The CDR3 length is 13 residues.

This clonotype was seen only a few times. The genes are TRBV7-2 and TRBJ1-5, with D possibly being TRBD1 (5 bases). The V and J ends lost 0 bases and 11 bases respectively, with 17 bases between them. This CDR3 comprises 15 residues. Germline lookup yields CDR1 SGHTA and CDR2 FQGNSA. DNA of the CDR3: TGTGCCAGCAGCTTAGCGGGGACTACCGGTGGGACCCAGCATTTT. Translated: CASSLAGTTGGTQHF. The full variable domain, completed using reference TRBV7-2 and TRBJ1-5, is GAGVSQSPSNKVTEKGKDVELRCDPISGHTALYWYRQSLGQGLEFLIYFQGNSAPDKSGLPSDRFSAERTGGSVSTLTIQRTQQEDSAVYLCASSLAGTTGGTQHFGDGTRLSIL.

The chain combines TRBV5-1 with TRBJ2-3, with D possibly being TRBD2 (6 bases). From germline, CDR1 is SGHRS and CDR2 YFSETQ. This CDR3 region has 14 residues. Trimming took off 4 bases at V and 4 bases at J, with 13 bases between the two ends. The CDR3 DNA reads TGCGCCAGCAGCGCGGTAGGGGAGGCAGATACGCAGTATTTT. Its protein is CASSAVGEADTQYF. Together with reference TRBV5-1 and TRBJ2-3, the CDR3 gives the full variable domain: KAGVTQTPRYLIKTRGQQVTLSCSPISGHRSVSWYQQTPGQGLQFLFEYFSETQRNKGNFPGRFSGRQFSNSRSEMNVSTLELGDSALYLCASSAVGEADTQYFGPGTRLTVL.

The J gene is TRBJ1-4, the V gene TRBV5-6; D uncertain. The V gene's germline CDR1 is SGHDT and CDR2 YYEEEE. The CDR3 consists of 14 residues. V was shortened by 1 base and J by 8 bases, with 12 bases between the two germline ends. The CDR3 DNA follows: TGTGCCAGCAGCTTGCTTGAAGGTAGCGAAAAACTGTTTTTT. Protein: CASSLLEGSEKLFF.

This chain uses TRBV29-1 with TRBJ2-3, with 8 positions matching TRBD2. The CDR3 runs to 17 residues. Per germline, CDR1 SQVTM and CDR2 ANQGSEA. V shed 1 base and J 0 bases; nucleotides not matched to a gene: 9. The CDR3 nucleotides are TGCAGCGTTGAAGTCTGGAGCGGGGGCCAAAGCACAGATACGCAGTATTTT. Translated: CSVEVWSGGQSTDTQYF.

This rearrangement joins TRBV4-3 to TRBJ2-3, with D maybe TRBD1 (6 bases). The CDR3 spans 17 residues. Trimming stripped 1 base from V and 1 base from J, with 15 bases between. CDR1 and CDR2 from the germline V gene are LGHNA and YSLEER. CDR3 coding DNA: TGCGCCAGCAGCCAAGCGCAGGGGCCCTGGGGCACAGATACGCAGTATTTT. Residues: CASSQAQGPWGTDTQYF.